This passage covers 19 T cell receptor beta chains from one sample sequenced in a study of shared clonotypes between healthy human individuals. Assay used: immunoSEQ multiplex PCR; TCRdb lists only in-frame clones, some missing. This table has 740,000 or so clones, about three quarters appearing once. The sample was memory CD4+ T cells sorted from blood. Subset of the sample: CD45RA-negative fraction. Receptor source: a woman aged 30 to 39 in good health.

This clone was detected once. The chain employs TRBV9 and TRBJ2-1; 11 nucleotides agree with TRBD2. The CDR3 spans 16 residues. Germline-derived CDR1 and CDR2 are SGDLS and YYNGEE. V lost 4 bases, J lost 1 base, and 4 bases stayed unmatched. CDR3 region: CASSSRLAGSYNEQFF. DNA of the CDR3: TGTGCCAGCAGCTCCCGACTAGCGGGATCCTACAATGAGCAGTTCTTC.

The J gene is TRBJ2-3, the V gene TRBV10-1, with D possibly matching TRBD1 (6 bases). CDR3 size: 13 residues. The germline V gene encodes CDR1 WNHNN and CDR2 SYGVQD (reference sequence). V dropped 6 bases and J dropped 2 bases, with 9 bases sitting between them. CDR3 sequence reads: CASSGQITDTQYF. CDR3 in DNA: TGCGCCAGCAGCGGACAGATCACAGATACGCAGTATTTT.

The CDR3 is CASSPIGVNTEAFF. The CDR3 DNA follows: TGTGCCAGCAGTCCAATAGGGGTGAACACTGAAGCTTTCTTT. The gene calls are TRBV28 and TRBJ1-1, with a tentative D call TRBD1 (5 bases). From germline, CDR1 is MDHEN and CDR2 SYDVKM. The CDR3 is 14 residues long. V lost 5 bases to trimming and J lost 0 bases, with 10 bases between them.

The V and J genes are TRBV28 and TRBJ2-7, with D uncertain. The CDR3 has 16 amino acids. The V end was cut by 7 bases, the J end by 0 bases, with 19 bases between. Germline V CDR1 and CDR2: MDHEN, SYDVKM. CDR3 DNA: TGTGCCAGCACCACCGTTTTCAAGGCCTCCTCCTACGAGCAGTACTTC. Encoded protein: CASTTVFKASSYEQYF.

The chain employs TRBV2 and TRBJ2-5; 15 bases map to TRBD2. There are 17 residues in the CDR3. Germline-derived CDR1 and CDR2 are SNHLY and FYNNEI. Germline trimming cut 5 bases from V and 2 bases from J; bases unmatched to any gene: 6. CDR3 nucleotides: TGTGCCAGCAGTCTGGGACTAGCGGGAGGAGTTCAAGAGACCCAGTACTTC. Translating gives CASSLGLAGGVQETQYF.

The CDR3 sequence: CSVGSVAGTYEQYF. Written as DNA, the CDR3 is TGCAGCGTTGGGTCGGTAGCGGGAACCTACGAGCAGTACTTC. This rearrangement joins TRBV29-1 to TRBJ2-7; 8 positions match TRBD2. CDR3 length equals 14 residues. The junction had 7 bases not matched to a gene; V was cut back by 4 bases and J by 2 bases. Germline V gene sequence: CDR1 SQVTM, CDR2 ANQGSEA.

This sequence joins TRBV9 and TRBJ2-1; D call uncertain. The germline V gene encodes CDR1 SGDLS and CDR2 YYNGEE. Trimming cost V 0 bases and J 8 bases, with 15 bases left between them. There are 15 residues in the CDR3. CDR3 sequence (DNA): TGTGCCAGCAGCGTAGGGCTTAGACCTGGCGATGAGCAGTTCTTC. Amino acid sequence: CASSVGLRPGDEQFF.

The DNA for the CDR3 is TGTGCCAGCAGTTCAGCGGGAGGACGGACCGGGGAGCTGTTTTTT. Its translation: CASSSAGGRTGELFF. V usage is TRBV27 and J usage is TRBJ2-2, with TRBD2 matching over 9 bases. Germline values: CDR1 MNHEY, CDR2 SMNVEV (reference sequence). This CDR3 has 15 amino acids. Trimming cost V 4 bases and J 5 bases; bases outside gene matches: 5.

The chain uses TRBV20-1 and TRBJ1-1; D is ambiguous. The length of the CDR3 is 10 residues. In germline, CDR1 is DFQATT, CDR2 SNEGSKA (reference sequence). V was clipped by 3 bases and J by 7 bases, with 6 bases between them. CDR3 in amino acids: CSASKVEAFF. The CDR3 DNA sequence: TGCAGTGCTAGTAAAGTTGAAGCTTTCTTT.

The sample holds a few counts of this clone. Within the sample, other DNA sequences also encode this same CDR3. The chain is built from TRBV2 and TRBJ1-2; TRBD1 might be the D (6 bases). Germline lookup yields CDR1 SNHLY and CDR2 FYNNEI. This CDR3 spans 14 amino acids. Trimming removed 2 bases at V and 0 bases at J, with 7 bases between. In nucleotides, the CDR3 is TGTGCCAGCAGTGAAAGGGGGTCTAACTATGGCTACACCTTC. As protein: CASSERGSNYGYTF.

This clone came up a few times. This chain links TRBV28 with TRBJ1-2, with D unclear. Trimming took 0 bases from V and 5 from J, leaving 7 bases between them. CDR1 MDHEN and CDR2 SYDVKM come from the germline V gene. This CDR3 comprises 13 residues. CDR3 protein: CASSLWSGYGYTF. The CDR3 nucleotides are TGTGCCAGCAGTTTATGGTCGGGGTATGGCTACACCTTC.

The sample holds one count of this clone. CDR3 DNA sequence: TGTGCCAGCAGTTTAGGACAATCGCCTCAGCCCCAGCATTTT. Protein: CASSLGQSPQPQHF. The V gene is TRBV27, the J gene TRBJ1-5; possibly TRBD1 for D (5 bases). The CDR3 length is 14 residues. Trimming left V 2 bases short and J 6 bases short, with 11 bases between. Per the germline V gene, CDR1 is MNHEY and CDR2 is SMNVEV (reference sequence).

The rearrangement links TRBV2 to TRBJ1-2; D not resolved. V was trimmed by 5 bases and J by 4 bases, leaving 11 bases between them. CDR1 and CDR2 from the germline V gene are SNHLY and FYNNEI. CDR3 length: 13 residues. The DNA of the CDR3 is TGTGCCAGCAGTCGGACGACCCTCTATGGCTACACCTTC. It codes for CASSRTTLYGYTF. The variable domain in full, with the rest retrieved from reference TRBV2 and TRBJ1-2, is EPEVTQTPSHQVTQMGQEVILRCVPISNHLYFYWYRQILGQKVEFLVSFYNNEISEKSEIFDDQFSVERPDGSNFTLKIRSTKLEDSAMYFCASSRTTLYGYTFGSGTRLTVV.

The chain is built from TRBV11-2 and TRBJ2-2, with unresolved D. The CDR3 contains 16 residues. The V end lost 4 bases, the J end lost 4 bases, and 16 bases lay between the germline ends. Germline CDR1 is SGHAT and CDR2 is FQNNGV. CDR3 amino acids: CASSSLTSRITGELFF. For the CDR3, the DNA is TGTGCCAGCAGCTCTTTAACGTCACGGATCACCGGGGAGCTGTTTTTT.

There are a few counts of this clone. The CDR3 DNA sequence: TGTGCCAGCAGCATACATAGCGGGAGCTCCTACAATGAGCAGTTCTTC. Residues: CASSIHSGSSYNEQFF. The chain has TRBV7-2 and TRBJ2-1, with 9 positions matching TRBD2. V was pared by 5 bases and J by 0 bases, with 5 bases of the junction left unmatched. The CDR3 is 16 residues long. The germline gives CDR1 SGHTA, CDR2 FQGNSA.

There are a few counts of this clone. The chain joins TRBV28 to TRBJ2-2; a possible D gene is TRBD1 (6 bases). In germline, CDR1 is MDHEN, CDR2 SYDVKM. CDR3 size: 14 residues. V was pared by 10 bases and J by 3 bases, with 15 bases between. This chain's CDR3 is CAIAGAAHTGELFF. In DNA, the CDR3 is TGTGCCATCGCAGGGGCAGCCCACACCGGGGAGCTGTTTTTT. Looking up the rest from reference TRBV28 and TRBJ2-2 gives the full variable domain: DVKVTQSSRYLVKRTGEKVFLECVQDMDHENMFWYRQDPGLGLRLIYFSYDVKMKEKGDIPEGYSVSREKKERFSLILESASTNQTSMYLCAIAGAAHTGELFFGEGSRLTVL.

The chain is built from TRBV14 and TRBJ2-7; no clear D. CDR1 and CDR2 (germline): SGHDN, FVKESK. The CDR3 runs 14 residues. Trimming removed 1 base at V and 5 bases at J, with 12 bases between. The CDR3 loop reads CASSQVWLSHEQYF. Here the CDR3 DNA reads TGTGCCAGCAGCCAAGTTTGGTTGAGCCACGAGCAGTACTTC.

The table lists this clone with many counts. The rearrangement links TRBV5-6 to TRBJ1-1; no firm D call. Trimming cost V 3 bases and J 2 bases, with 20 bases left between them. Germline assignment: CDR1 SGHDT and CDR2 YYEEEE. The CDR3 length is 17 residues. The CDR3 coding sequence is TGTGCCAGCAGCTCGATCGAAAAGAGAGTTACCAACACTGAAGCTTTCTTT. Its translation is CASSSIEKRVTNTEAFF. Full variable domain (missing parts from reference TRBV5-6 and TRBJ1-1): DAGVTQSPTHLIKTRGQQVTLRCSPKSGHDTVSWYQQALGQGPQFIFQYYEEEERQRGNFPDRFSGHQFPNYSSELNVNALLLGDSALYLCASSSIEKRVTNTEAFFGQGTRLTVV.

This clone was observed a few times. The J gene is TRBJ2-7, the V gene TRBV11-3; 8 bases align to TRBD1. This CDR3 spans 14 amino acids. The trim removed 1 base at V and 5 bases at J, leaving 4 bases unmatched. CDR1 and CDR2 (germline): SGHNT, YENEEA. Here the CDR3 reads CASSLGTGKNEQYF. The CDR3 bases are TGTGCCAGCAGCTTAGGGACAGGGAAAAACGAGCAGTACTTC. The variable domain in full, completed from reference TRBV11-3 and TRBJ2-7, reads EAGVVQSPRYKIIEKKQPVAFWCNPISGHNTLYWYLQNLGQGPELLIRYENEEAVDDSQLPKDRFSAERLKGVDSTLKIQPAELGDSAVYLCASSLGTGKNEQYFGPGTRLTVT.